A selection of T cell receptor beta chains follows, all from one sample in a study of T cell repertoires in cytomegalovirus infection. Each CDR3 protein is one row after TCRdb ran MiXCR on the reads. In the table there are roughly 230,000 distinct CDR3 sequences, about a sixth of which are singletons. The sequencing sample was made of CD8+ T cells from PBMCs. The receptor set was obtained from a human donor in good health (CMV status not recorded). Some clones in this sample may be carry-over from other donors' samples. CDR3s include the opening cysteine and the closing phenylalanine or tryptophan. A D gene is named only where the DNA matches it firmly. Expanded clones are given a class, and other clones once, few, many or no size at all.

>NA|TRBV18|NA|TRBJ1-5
CASSPGDGDQPQHF
TGTGCCAGCTCACCAGGGGATGGGGATCAGCCCCAGCATTTT
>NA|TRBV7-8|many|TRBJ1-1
CASIGRGRHGDTEAFF
TGTGCCAGCATAGGGAGGGGCCGCCATGGAGACACTGAAGCTTTCTTT
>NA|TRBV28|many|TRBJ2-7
CASSWDLPYEQYF
TGTGCCAGCAGTTGGGACCTCCCCTACGAGCAGTACTTC
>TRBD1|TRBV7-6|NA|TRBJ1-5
CASSPMTGDLRYQPQHF
TGTGCCAGCAGCCCAATGACAGGGGATCTTCGGTATCAGCCCCAGCATTTT
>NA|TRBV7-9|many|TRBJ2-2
CASSATSSDTGELFF
TGTGCCAGCAGCGCCACTAGCAGCGACACCGGGGAGCTGTTTTTT
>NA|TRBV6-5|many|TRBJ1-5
CASTPGGGSNQPQHF
TGTGCCAGCACCCCGGGGGGTGGTAGCAATCAGCCCCAGCATTTT
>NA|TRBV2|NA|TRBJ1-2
CASSDNLWGRAYGYTF
TGTGCCAGCAGTGATAATCTGTGGGGGCGAGCCTATGGCTACACCTTC
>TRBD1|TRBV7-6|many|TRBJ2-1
CASSPSPGTGDEQFF
TGTGCCAGCAGCCCCAGCCCCGGGACAGGAGATGAGCAGTTCTTC
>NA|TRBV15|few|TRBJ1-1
CATSNSFGGTEAFF
TGTGCCACCAGCAACTCCTTTGGGGGCACTGAAGCTTTCTTT
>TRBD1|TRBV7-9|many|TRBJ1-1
CASSLVGTGVTEAFF
TGTGCCAGCAGCTTAGTCGGGACAGGGGTCACTGAAGCTTTCTTT
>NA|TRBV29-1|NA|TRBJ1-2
CSVENGFYGYTF
TGCAGCGTTGAAAATGGTTTCTATGGCTACACCTTC
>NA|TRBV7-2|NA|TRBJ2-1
CASSLVPRLGNEQFF
TGTGCCAGCAGCTTAGTCCCAAGACTAGGGAATGAGCAGTTCTTC
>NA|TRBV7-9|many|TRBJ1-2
CASSPKSAGTRYGYTF
TGTGCCAGCAGCCCGAAATCGGCAGGAACTCGATATGGCTACACCTTC
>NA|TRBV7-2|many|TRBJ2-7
CASSLESAYEQYF
TGTGCCAGCAGCTTAGAGTCGGCCTACGAGCAGTACTTC
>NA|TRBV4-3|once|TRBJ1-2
CASSQSMFIGGADGYTF
TGCGCCAGCAGCCAAAGTATGTTTATCGGGGGCGCGGATGGCTACACCTTC
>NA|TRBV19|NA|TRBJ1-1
CASSIDWTSVGRTEAFF
TGTGCCAGTAGTATAGACTGGACCTCTGTGGGGAGGACTGAAGCTTTCTTT
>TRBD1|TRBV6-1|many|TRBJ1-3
CASMGTAYSGNTIYF
TGTGCCAGCATGGGGACAGCGTACTCTGGAAACACCATATATTTT
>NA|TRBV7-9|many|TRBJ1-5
CASSRQFNQPQHF
TGTGCCAGCAGCCGGCAGTTCAATCAGCCCCAGCATTTT
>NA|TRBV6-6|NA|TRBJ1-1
CASSRWTVNTEAFF
TGTGCCAGCAGTAGGTGGACAGTGAACACTGAAGCTTTCTTT
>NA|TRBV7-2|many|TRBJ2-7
CASSYQTLGEQYF
TGTGCCAGCAGCTACCAGACCTTGGGGGAGCAGTACTTC
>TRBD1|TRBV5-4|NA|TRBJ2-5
CASSITGQGAETQYF
TGTGCCAGCAGCATAACGGGACAGGGGGCGGAGACCCAGTACTTC
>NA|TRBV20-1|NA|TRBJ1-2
CSARDPIQAGTNYGHTF
TGCAGTGCTAGAGATCCCATCCAGGCAGGGACTAACTATGGCCACACCTTC
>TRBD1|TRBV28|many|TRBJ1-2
CASSFWDRSNYGYTF
TGTGCCAGCAGTTTTTGGGACAGGTCTAACTATGGCTACACCTTC
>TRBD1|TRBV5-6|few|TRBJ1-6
CASSLAGQGIDSPLHF
TGTGCCAGCAGCTTGGCTGGACAGGGGATCGATTCACCCCTCCACTTT
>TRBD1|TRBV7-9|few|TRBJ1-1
CASSLAPGGYTEAFF
TGTGCCAGCAGCTTAGCGCCAGGGGGATACACTGAAGCTTTCTTT
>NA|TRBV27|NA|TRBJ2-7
CASSLRFTSYEQYF
TGTGCCAGCAGTTTGAGGTTTACCTCCTACGAGCAGTACTTC
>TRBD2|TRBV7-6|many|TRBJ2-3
CASSLGRGGPDTQYF
TGTGCCAGCAGCTTAGGACGCGGGGGACCTGATACGCAGTATTTT
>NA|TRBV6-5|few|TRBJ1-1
CASSYSTVGNTEAFF
TGTGCCAGCAGTTACTCGACTGTTGGGAACACTGAAGCTTTCTTT
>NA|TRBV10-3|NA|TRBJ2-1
CAIGPPNEQFF
TGTGCCATCGGGCCGCCCAATGAGCAGTTCTTC
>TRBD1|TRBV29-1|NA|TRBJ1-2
CSVHRGGGGYTF
TGCAGCGTACACAGGGGCGGTGGAGGCTACACCTTC
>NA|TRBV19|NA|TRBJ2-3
CASIGETDTQYF
TGTGCCAGTATCGGCGAGACAGATACGCAGTATTTT
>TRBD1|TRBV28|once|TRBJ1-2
CASSPGQTDYGYTF
TGTGCCAGCAGCCCGGGACAGACGGACTATGGCTACACCTTC
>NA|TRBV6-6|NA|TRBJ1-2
CASSRTPGEGSGYTF
TGTGCCAGCAGCCGAACACCAGGGGAAGGATCTGGCTACACCTTC
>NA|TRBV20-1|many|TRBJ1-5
CSAPDPDVVSNQPQHF
TGCAGTGCTCCAGACCCGGACGTCGTTAGCAATCAGCCCCAGCATTTT
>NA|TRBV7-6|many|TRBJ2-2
CASSSQLQRSTGELFF
TGTGCCAGCAGCTCCCAGCTGCAAAGGTCCACCGGGGAGCTGTTTTTT
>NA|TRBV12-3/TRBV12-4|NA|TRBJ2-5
CASSFSPQETQYF
TGTGCCAGCAGTTTTTCCCCACAAGAGACCCAGTACTTC
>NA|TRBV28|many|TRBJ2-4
CASRPEWEITNKAKNIQYF
TGTGCCAGCAGACCCGAGTGGGAAATTACAAATAAAGCCAAAAACATTCAGTACTTC
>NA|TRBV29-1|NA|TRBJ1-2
CSVENGRSYGYTF
TGCAGCGTTGAAAATGGACGGTCATATGGCTACACCTTC
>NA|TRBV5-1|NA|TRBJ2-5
CASSLALQGGETQYF
TGCGCCAGCAGCTTGGCCCTACAGGGCGGGGAGACCCAGTACTTC
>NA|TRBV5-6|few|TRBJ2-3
CASSLTVTDTQYF
TGTGCCAGCAGCTTGACAGTCACAGATACGCAGTATTTT
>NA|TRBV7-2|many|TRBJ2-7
CASSLIGAYEQYF
TGTGCCAGCAGCTTAATCGGTGCCTACGAGCAGTACTTC
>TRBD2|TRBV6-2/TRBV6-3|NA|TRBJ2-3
CASSYQLARTDTQYF
TGTGCCAGCAGTTACCAACTAGCGCGAACAGATACGCAGTATTTT
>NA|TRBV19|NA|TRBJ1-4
CASAPGDEKLFF
TGTGCCAGTGCCCCTGGGGACGAAAAACTGTTTTTT
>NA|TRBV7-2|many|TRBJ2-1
CASSLVGGYGNEQFF
TGTGCCAGCAGCTTAGTTGGAGGGTACGGCAATGAGCAGTTCTTC
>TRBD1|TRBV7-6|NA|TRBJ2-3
CASSFTGGRDTQYF
TGTGCCAGCAGTTTTACAGGGGGCAGAGATACGCAGTATTTT
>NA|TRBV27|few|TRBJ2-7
CASSFVGSYEQYF
TGTGCCAGCAGTTTCGTAGGCTCCTACGAGCAGTACTTC
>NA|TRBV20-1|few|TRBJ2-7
CSATGAGTRYEQYF
TGCAGTGCAACCGGGGCTGGAACCCGCTACGAGCAGTACTTC
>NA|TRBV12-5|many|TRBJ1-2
CASGAGQRFYGYTF
TGTGCTAGTGGGGCGGGGCAGAGATTCTATGGCTACACCTTC
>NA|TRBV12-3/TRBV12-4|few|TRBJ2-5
CASSFELSGPVGETQYF
TGTGCCAGCAGTTTTGAACTTTCGGGACCGGTGGGGGAGACCCAGTACTTC
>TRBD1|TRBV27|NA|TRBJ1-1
CASRLPYTGDQMNTEAFF
TGTGCCAGCAGACTTCCATACACAGGGGACCAAATGAACACTGAAGCTTTCTTT
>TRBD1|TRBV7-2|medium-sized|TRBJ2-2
CASSFRSSAGGFRNTGELFF
TGTGCCAGCAGCTTTCGTAGTTCGGCAGGGGGTTTTCGAAACACCGGGGAGCTGTTTTTT
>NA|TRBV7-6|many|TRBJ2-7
CASSLSAAGYEQYF
TGTGCCAGCAGCTTAAGCGCAGCCGGCTACGAGCAGTACTTC
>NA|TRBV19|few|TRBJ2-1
CASRLGAGYNEQFF
TGTGCCAGTCGCCTGGGGGCGGGGTACAATGAGCAGTTCTTC